This TCR beta chain came from a study of blood T cells in healthy people across ages. Looking at the study overall: About one barcoded TCR beta cDNA was captured per two T cells.

CDR1 LGHDT and CDR2 YNNKEL come from the germline V gene (reference sequence). V lost 2 bases, J lost 5 bases, and 12 bases lay in between. This CDR3 contains 14 residues. It was with a sample-barcoded 5' primer and a J-beta primer mix that a second PCR of roughly 7 to 12 cycles was run. Each cDNA molecule was tagged by a template-switch adaptor with 12 random nucleotides. MiXCR, applied by TCRdb to the 5' RACE reads, yields one record per CDR3 protein. This sample yields 1.5 million to 2 million distinct CDR3 sequences, of which about two fifths are seen a single time; 20% to 25% belongs to the top ten.

The source of this sequence is a human donor in good health. The chain uses TRBV3-1 and TRBJ1-1; D not certain. Sequencing input: blood. The chain's CDR3 is CASSQLSGTTEAFF. The CDR3 region has the DNA TGTGCCAGCAGCCAACTATCCGGTACGACTGAAGCTTTCTTT.